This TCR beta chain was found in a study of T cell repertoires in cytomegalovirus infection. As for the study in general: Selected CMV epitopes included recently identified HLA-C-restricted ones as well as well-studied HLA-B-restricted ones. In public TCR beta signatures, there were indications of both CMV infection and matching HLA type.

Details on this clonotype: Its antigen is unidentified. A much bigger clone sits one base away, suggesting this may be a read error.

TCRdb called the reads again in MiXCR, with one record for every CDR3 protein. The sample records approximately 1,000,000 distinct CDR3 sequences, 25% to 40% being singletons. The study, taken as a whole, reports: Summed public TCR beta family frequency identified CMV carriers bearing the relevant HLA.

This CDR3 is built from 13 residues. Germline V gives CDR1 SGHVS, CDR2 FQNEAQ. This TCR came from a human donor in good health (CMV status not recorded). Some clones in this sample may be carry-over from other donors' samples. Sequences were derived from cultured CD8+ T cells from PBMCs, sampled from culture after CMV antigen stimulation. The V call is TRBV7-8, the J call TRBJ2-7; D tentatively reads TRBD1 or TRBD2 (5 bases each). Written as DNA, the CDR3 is TGTCCCAGCAGCCGGGACCTCTCCTACGAGCAGTACTTC. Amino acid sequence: CPSSRDLSYEQYF.